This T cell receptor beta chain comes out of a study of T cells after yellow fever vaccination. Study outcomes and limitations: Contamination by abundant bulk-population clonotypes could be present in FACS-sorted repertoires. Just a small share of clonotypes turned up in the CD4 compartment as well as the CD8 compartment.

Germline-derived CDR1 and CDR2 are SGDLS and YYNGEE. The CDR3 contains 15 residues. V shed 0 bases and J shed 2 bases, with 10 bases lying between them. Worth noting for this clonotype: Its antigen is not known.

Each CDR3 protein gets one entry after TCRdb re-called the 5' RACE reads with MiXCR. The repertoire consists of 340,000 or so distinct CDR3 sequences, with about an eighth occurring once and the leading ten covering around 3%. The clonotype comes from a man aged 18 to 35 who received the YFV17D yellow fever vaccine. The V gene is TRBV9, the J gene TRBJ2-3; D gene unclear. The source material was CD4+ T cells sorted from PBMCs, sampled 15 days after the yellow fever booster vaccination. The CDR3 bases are TGTGCCAGCAGCGTAGCCCCCGGGCACACAGATACGCAGTATTTT. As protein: CASSVAPGHTDTQYF.